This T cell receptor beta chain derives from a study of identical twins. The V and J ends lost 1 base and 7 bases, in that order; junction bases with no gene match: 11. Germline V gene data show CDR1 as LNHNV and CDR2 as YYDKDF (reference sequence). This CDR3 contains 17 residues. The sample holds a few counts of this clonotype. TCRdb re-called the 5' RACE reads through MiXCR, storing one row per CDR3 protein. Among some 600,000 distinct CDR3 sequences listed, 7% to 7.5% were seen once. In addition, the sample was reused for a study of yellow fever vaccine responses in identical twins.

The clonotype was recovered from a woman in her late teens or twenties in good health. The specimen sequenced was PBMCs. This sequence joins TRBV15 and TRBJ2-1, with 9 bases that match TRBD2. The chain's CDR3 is CATSRVMAGGPGNEQFF. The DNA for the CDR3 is TGTGCCACCAGCAGAGTAATGGCGGGAGGGCCCGGTAATGAGCAGTTCTTC.